This T cell receptor (beta chain) was identified during a study of control samples from healthy donors and cancer patients. The V and J ends lost 3 bases and 1 base respectively, with 4 bases between them. Germline V gives CDR1 SGHRS, CDR2 YFSETQ. The CDR3 extends over 12 amino acids. Sequencing was performed with immunoSEQ multiplex PCR; in TCRdb, only in-frame clones are kept and a portion is missing. The sample includes 150,000 to 200,000 clones. The genes are TRBV5-1 and TRBJ1-1, with D unclear. This TCR came from a young woman in good health. Material: blood. Here the CDR3 DNA reads TGCGCCAGCAGCTGGGGGAACACTGAAGCTTTCTTT. Translating gives CASSWGNTEAFF.